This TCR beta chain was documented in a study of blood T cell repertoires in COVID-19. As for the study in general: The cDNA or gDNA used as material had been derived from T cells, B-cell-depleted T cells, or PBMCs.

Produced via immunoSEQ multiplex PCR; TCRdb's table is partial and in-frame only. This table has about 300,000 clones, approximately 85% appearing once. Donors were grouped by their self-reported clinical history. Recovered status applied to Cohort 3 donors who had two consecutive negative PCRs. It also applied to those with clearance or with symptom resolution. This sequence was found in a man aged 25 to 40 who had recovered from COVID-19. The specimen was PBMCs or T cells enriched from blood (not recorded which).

The CDR3 protein is CASSKWSGDVSYEQYF. DNA for the CDR3: TGTGCCAGCAGCAAATGGAGCGGGGATGTGTCCTACGAGCAGTACTTC. The gene calls are TRBV21-1 and TRBJ2-7; the D call of TRBD2 is as the table states it, not checked on the DNA. TRBV21-1 has pseudogene status. The CDR3 runs 16 residues.